This T cell receptor beta chain was identified in a study of T cells in women clearing cervical HPV infection. Background on the study: Donors had HPV16-related CIN3 or worse; 2 had invasive cancer. Case blood was drawn when the lesion was first found; control blood after infection became undetectable.

Only in-frame clones appear in the TCRdb table, and some are missing; sequencing was by immunoSEQ multiplex PCR. The sample spans more than 20,000 clones; the ten largest clones claim over 6.5%. This clone is called medium-sized based on its frequency. The antigen remains unidentified. Read data end 3 residues before the CDR3 end; the end is taken from the germline J gene. HPV was found by MY09/MY11 PCR and dot-blot genotyping. The V gene lost 1 base and the J gene lost 5 bases, with 8 bases spanning the gap. Germline-derived CDR1 and CDR2 are KGHSH and LQKENI. This CDR3 comprises 14 residues. Study observations and caveats: CIN3+ cases had significantly higher TCR repertoire richness than controls, but evenness did not differ.

The specimen sequenced was blood buffy coat. The receptor was derived from a woman between 18 and 70 years old with a cervical HPV16 infection that either progressed to CIN3+ or cleared (not recorded which). The chain is built from TRBV18 and TRBJ2-2; D possibly corresponds to TRBD1 (6 bases). CDR3 DNA, as far as it was read: TGTGCCAGCTCACCACAGGGGGATACCGGGGAG. This translates into CASSPQGDTGE. The entire CDR3 sequence reads CASSPQGDTGELFF.